Following are 21 T cell receptor beta chains from one sample sequenced in a study of T-cell reconstitution after alpha-beta-depleted transplantation in children. TCRbeta library construction was performed incorporating unique molecular identifiers. TCRdb re-called the PCR reads through MiXCR, storing one row per CDR3 protein. The table shows 500,000 to 600,000 distinct CDR3 sequences, with approximately 20% occurring only once. Material: PBMCs from the stem cell graft donor, obtained from the stem cell graft. Receptor source: a human donor who donated a stem cell graft to a child with acute lymphoblastic leukemia.

The V call is TRBV12-3 or TRBV12-4, the J call TRBJ2-7; possibly TRBD1 for D (6 bases). There are 14 residues in the CDR3. Trimming cost V 6 bases and J 2 bases, with 14 bases left between them. CDR3 residues: CASRGPEGAYEQYF. As DNA, the CDR3 is TGTGCCAGCAGGGGGCCAGAGGGGGCCTACGAGCAGTACTTC.

Comment on this clonotype: The junction differs from germline at one of its ends, possibly a read error. The chain is built from TRBV5-1 and TRBJ2-7; D gene uncertain. The V gene's germline CDR1 is SGHRS and CDR2 YFSETQ. The CDR3 is made up of 13 amino acids. The CDR3 DNA reads TGTGCCAGCTCCCTCAGACCCTCCTACGAGCAGTACTTC. This gives the protein CASSLRPSYEQYF.

V usage is TRBV7-8 and J usage is TRBJ2-1; 14 bases agree with TRBD2. The CDR3 sequence is 18 residues long. V shed 5 bases, J shed 8 bases, and the junction held 14 bases outside the gene matches. Germline assignment: CDR1 SGHVS and CDR2 FQNEAQ. The CDR3: CASSSLGTSGSLTYEQFF. In nucleotides, the CDR3 is TGTGCCAGCAGCAGCCTCGGGACTAGCGGGAGTCTTACCTATGAGCAGTTCTTC.

The J gene is TRBJ2-3, the V gene TRBV5-1, with 9 bases identical to TRBD2. Unmatched junction bases numbered 4, after V lost 1 base and J lost 4 bases. CDR1 SGHRS and CDR2 YFSETQ come from the germline V gene. The CDR3 runs to 15 residues. CDR3 protein: CASSLYRLAADTQYF. DNA for the CDR3: TGCGCCAGCAGCTTGTACCGACTAGCGGCAGATACGCAGTATTTT.

This clonotype was detected a few times. The chain uses TRBV18 and TRBJ1-2; 9 positions match TRBD1. Germline trimming cut 3 bases from V and 8 bases from J; bases unmatched to any gene: 7. The CDR3 consists of 14 residues. Germline CDR1 and CDR2: KGHSH and LQKENI. The CDR3 loop is CASSPGTGLSGYTF. Here the CDR3 DNA reads TGTGCCAGCTCACCCGGGACAGGGCTAAGCGGCTACACCTTC.

V and J are TRBV2 and TRBJ2-3, with a weak D call TRBD2 (6 bases). V was shortened by 2 bases and J by 2 bases, with 11 bases between the two germline ends. Germline loops: CDR1 SNHLY, CDR2 FYNNEI. The CDR3 is 15 residues long. The CDR3 coding sequence is TGTGCCAGCAGTGAATGGGACTTGACCACAGATACGCAGTATTTT. Its protein is CASSEWDLTTDTQYF.

This clonotype was detected only a few times. The chain couples TRBV18 to TRBJ2-3, with 7 bases lining up with TRBD2. The germline gives CDR1 KGHSH, CDR2 LQKENI. The V gene end was trimmed by 8 bases and the J gene end by 2 bases; junction bases not matched to a gene: 10. The CDR3 length is 15 residues. The DNA of the CDR3 is TGTGCCAGCCAACGGCCAGCGGGGCCCACAGATACGCAGTATTTT. Translation gives CASQRPAGPTDTQYF. The full variable domain, its missing parts supplied by reference TRBV18 and TRBJ2-3, is NAGVMQNPRHLVRRRGQEARLRCSPMKGHSHVYWYRQLPEEGLKFMVYLQKENIIDESGMPKERFSAEFPKEGPSILRIQQVVRGDSAAYFCASQRPAGPTDTQYFGPGTRLTVL.

This clonotype was counted at least ten times. J is TRBJ2-7 and V is TRBV5-1; D gene unclear. Trimming took 7 bases from V and 7 from J, leaving 12 bases between them. The CDR3 covers 11 residues. The germline gives CDR1 SGHRS, CDR2 YFSETQ. Written as DNA, the CDR3 is TGCGCCAGCCGCCTCGCCGGGGAGCAGTACTTC. Protein: CASRLAGEQYF.

This clonotype has a handful of counts. V gene TRBV7-3 combines with J gene TRBJ2-1; 8 positions match TRBD2. The length of the CDR3 is 15 residues. The germline CDR1 and CDR2 sequences are SGHTA and FQGTGA. V shed 2 bases and J 3 bases; nucleotides not matched to a gene: 3. CDR3 sequence: CASSLLRGDYNEQFF. For the CDR3, the DNA is TGTGCCAGCAGCTTATTGCGGGGGGACTACAATGAGCAGTTCTTC.

This clonotype was seen a few times. The chain combines TRBV7-2 with TRBJ2-1; 14 bases align to TRBD2. Germline V gene data show CDR1 as SGHTA and CDR2 as FQGNSA. The CDR3 runs to 15 residues. Germline trimming cut 5 bases from V and 9 bases from J; bases unmatched to any gene: 6. CDR3 residues: CASSLGLAGASEQFF. CDR3 in DNA: TGTGCCAGCAGCCTGGGACTAGCGGGAGCAAGTGAGCAGTTCTTC.

This clonotype was seen only a few times. The V and J genes are TRBV5-1 and TRBJ1-2; D may be TRBD1 (5 bases). The germline CDR1 and CDR2 sequences are SGHRS and YFSETQ. The CDR3 is 15 residues long. Trimming took off 3 bases at V and 10 bases at J, with 22 bases between the two ends. CDR3 bases: TGCGCCAGCAGCTCTGGGACGGCCCTAGGAGGGGTCTACACCTTC. This translates into CASSSGTALGGVYTF.

There are a few counts of this clonotype. This chain connects TRBV5-1 to TRBJ2-5; either TRBD1 or TRBD2 may fit D (5 bases each). Germline V gives CDR1 SGHRS, CDR2 YFSETQ. Trimming removed 5 bases from V and 9 bases from J, with 23 bases in between. This CDR3 spans 15 amino acids. CDR3 bases: TGCGCCAGCAGAAGTGTGGCAGGGACGCCCCAAGCCCAGTACTTC. It translates to CASRSVAGTPQAQYF.

This clonotype has only a few counts. The chain couples TRBV6-6 to TRBJ2-1; D not certain. CDR1 MNHNY and CDR2 SVGAGI come from the germline V gene (reference sequence). This CDR3 has 13 amino acids. V lost 10 bases and J lost 5, with 15 bases in between. The CDR3 spells CATEGTGHNEQFF. The CDR3 bases are TGTGCCACCGAAGGAACTGGACACAATGAGCAGTTCTTC.

Turning to this clonotype: A read error may explain this, as a much larger clone is one base away. The genes are TRBV20-1 and TRBJ2-7; tentatively, D is TRBD2 (5 bases). The length of the CDR3 is 11 residues. In germline, CDR1 is DFQATT, CDR2 SNEGSKA (reference sequence). V was clipped by 0 bases and J by 7 bases, with 7 bases between them. CDR3 residues: CSARDRTEQYF. The DNA of the CDR3 is TGCAGTGCTAGAGATCGGACTGAGCAGTACTTC.

The CDR3 DNA is TGCGCCAGCAGTGAAGACAGACCTTCCTCCTACGAGCAGTACTTC. As protein: CASSEDRPSSYEQYF. This rearrangement joins TRBV10-2 to TRBJ2-7; a weak D match, TRBD1 (5 bases). Per the germline V gene, CDR1 is WSHSY and CDR2 is SAAADI. The CDR3 totals 15 residues. Trimming removed 3 bases at V and 0 bases at J, with 12 bases between.

This sequence joins TRBV5-1 and TRBJ1-2; D may be TRBD1 (6 bases). The CDR3 loop spans 18 amino acids. CDR1 is SGHRS, CDR2 YFSETQ, per germline. Trimming removed 0 bases from V and 5 bases from J, with 23 bases in between. CDR3 coding DNA: TGCGCCAGCAGCTTGGCCGGGTCAGCAGGGGCGACTTTGTATGGCTACACCTTC. It specifies CASSLAGSAGATLYGYTF.

About this clonotype: The junction departs from germline at one end; a sequencing error may be responsible. The V and J genes are TRBV4-1 and TRBJ1-1; unclear D gene. There are 15 residues in the CDR3. Germline V gene data show CDR1 as MGHRA and CDR2 as YSYEKL. This chain's CDR3 is CASRQDPRWDTEAFF. The CDR3, as DNA: TGCGCCAGCAGACAAGATCCCCGGTGGGACACTGAAGCTTTCTTT.

CDR3 bases: TGCAGCGTTGACCCGGGACAGGGGAACTACGAGCAGTACTTC. This codes for CSVDPGQGNYEQYF. The rearrangement uses TRBV29-1 and TRBJ2-7; the match to TRBD1 covers 10 bases. CDR1 and CDR2 (germline): SQVTM, ANQGSEA. The V and J ends lost 3 bases and 3 bases, in that order; junction bases with no gene match: 5. This CDR3 has 14 residues.

The sample holds a few counts of this clonotype. The gene calls are TRBV20-1 and TRBJ2-1; tentative D call: TRBD2 (5 bases). V dropped 4 bases and J dropped 2 bases, with 15 bases sitting between them. Germline V gives CDR1 DFQATT, CDR2 SNEGSKA (reference sequence). The CDR3 loop spans 15 amino acids. The DNA for the CDR3 is TGCAGTGCTACCCACAGCGGCGGACCCTACAATGAGCAGTTCTTC. Amino acid sequence: CSATHSGGPYNEQFF.

This sequence joins TRBV5-1 and TRBJ2-3, with 7 positions matching TRBD1. The trim removed 2 bases at V and 3 bases at J, leaving 3 bases unmatched. This CDR3 region has 14 residues. CDR1 is SGHRS and CDR2 is YFSETQ in the germline V gene. The CDR3 sequence is CASSFTGQTDTQYF. CDR3 coding DNA: TGCGCCAGCAGCTTCACGGGACAGACAGATACGCAGTATTTT.

In its sample, this clonotype was seen a few times. The CDR3 protein is CASSTGPPYEQYF. The CDR3 DNA sequence: TGTGCCAGCAGCACAGGGCCGCCTTACGAGCAGTACTTC. This chain connects TRBV7-6 to TRBJ2-7, with D perhaps matching TRBD1 (6 bases). The CDR3 is 13 residues long. V was shortened by 5 bases and J by 4 bases, with 12 bases between the two germline ends. CDR1 is SGHVS and CDR2 is FNYEAQ in the germline V gene.